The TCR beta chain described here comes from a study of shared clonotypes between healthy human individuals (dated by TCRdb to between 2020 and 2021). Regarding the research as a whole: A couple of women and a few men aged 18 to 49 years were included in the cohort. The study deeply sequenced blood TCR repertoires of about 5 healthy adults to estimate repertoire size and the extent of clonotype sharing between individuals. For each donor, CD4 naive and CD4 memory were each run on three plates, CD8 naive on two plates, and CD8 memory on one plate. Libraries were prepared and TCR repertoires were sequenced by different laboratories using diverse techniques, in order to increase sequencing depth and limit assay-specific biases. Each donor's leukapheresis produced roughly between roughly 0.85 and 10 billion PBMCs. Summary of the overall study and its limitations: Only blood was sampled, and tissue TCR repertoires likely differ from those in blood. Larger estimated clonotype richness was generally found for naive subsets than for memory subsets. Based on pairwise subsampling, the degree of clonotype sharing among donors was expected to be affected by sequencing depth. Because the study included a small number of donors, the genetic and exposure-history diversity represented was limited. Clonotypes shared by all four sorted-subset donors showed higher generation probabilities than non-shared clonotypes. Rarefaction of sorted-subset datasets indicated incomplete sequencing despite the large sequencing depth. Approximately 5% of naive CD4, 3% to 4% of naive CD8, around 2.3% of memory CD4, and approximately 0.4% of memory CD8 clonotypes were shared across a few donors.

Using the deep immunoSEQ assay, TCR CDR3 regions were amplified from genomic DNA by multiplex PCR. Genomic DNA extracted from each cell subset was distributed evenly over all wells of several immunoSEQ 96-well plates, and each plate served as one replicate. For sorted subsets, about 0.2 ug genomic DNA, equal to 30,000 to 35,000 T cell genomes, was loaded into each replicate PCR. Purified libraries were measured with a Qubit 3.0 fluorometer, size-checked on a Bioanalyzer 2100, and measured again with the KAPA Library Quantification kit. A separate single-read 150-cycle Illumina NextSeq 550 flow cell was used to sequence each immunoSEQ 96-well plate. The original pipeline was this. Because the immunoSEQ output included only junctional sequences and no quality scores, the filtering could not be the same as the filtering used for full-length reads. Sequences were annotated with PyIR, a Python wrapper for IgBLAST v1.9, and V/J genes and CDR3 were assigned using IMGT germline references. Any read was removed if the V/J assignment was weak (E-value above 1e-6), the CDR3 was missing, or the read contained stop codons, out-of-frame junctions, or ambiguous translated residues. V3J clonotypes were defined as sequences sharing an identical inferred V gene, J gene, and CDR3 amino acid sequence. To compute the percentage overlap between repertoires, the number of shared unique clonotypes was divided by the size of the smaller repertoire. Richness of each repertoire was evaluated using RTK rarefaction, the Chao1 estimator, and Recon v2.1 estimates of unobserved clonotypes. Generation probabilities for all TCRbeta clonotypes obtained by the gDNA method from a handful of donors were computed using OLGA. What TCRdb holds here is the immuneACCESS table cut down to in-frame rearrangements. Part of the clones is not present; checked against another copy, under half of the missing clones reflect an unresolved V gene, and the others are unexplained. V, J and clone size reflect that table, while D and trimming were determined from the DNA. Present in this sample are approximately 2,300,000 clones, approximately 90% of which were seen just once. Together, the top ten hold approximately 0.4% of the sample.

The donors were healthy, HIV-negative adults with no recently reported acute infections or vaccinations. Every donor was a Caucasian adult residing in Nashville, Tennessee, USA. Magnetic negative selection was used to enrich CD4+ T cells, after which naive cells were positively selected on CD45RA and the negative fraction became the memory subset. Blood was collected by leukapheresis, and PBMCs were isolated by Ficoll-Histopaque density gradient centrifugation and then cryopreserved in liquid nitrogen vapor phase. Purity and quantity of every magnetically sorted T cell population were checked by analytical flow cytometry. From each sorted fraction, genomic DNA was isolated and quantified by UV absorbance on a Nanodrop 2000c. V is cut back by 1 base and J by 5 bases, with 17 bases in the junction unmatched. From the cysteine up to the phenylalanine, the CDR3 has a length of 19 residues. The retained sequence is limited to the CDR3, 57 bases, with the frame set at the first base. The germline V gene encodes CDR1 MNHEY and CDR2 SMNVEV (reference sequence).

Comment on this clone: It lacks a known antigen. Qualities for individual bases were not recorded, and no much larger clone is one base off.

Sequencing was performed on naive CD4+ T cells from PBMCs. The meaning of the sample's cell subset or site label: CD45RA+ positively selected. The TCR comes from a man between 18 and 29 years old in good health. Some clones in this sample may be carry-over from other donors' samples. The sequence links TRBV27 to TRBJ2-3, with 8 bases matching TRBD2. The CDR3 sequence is CASSLYITPLAGGEDTQYF. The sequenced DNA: TGTGCCAGCAGTTTATATATTACCCCGTTAGCCGGGGGGGAAGATACGCAGTATTTT.